These 7 T cell receptor beta chains share one sample of origin, sequenced in a study of CD8 T cells in Susac syndrome. Reverse transcription used roughly 0.5 to 1 ug RNA and random hexamers. One entry per CDR3 protein, called by TCRdb with MiXCR from the immunoSEQ multiplex PCR reads. The table records just over 300,000 distinct CDR3 sequences, about 91% of them present only once. Sequenced: CD4+ T cells from PBMCs. The receptor set was obtained from a human donor with multiple sclerosis.

V and J are TRBV7-2 and TRBJ1-5; unclear D gene. V lost 3 bases, J lost 3 bases, and 6 bases lay in between. CDR1 and CDR2 (germline): SGHTA, FQGNSA. This CDR3 comprises 13 residues. CDR3 DNA sequence: TGTGCCAGCAGCTTGGACCCCAATCAGCCCCAGCATTTT. This encodes CASSLDPNQPQHF.

The chain links TRBV3-1 to TRBJ1-2; D is uncertain. The CDR3 sequence is 13 residues long. Trimming removed 4 bases at V and 2 bases at J, with 8 bases between. Germline CDR1 LGHDT, CDR2 YNNKEL (reference sequence). Here the CDR3 DNA reads TGTGCCAGCAGCCCCTCAGCAAACTATGGCTACACCTTC. Protein product: CASSPSANYGYTF.

The V and J genes are TRBV15 and TRBJ2-1; D possibly corresponds to TRBD2 (6 bases). This CDR3 has 14 amino acids. Germline loops: CDR1 LNHNV, CDR2 YYDKDF (reference sequence). Trimming pared 4 bases from V and 5 bases from J, leaving 12 bases between. The CDR3 DNA is TGTGCCACCAGCACTCAAGGCGGGGACAATGAGCAGTTCTTC. Translation: CATSTQGGDNEQFF.

J is TRBJ1-1 and V is TRBV27, with D uncertain. Germline values: CDR1 MNHEY, CDR2 SMNVEV (reference sequence). The length of the CDR3 is 10 residues. Trimming took 6 bases from V and 6 from J, leaving 5 bases between them. This CDR3 reads CASRGSEAFF. In DNA, the CDR3 is TGTGCCAGCAGAGGCTCTGAAGCTTTCTTT.

The gene calls are TRBV7-2 and TRBJ2-4; D is perhaps TRBD2 (5 bases). The CDR3 consists of 16 residues. Germline assignment: CDR1 SGHTA and CDR2 FQGNSA. V lost 1 base and J lost 0, with 10 bases in between. The chain's CDR3 is CASSLDGRLAKNIQYF. DNA for the CDR3: TGTGCCAGCAGCTTAGATGGGAGATTAGCCAAAAACATTCAGTACTTC.

V and J are TRBV18 and TRBJ1-5, with TRBD1 matching 8 bases. The V and J ends lost 6 bases and 8 bases, in that order; junction bases with no gene match: 12. CDR1 and CDR2 (germline): KGHSH, LQKENI. The CDR3 has 15 amino acids. The CDR3 DNA sequence: TGTGCCAGCTCCCGTTCTACAGGGGGAATGGAGCCCCAGCATTTT. Its protein is CASSRSTGGMEPQHF.

This clonotype was counted once. The chain is built from TRBV6-4 and TRBJ1-2; 9 positions match TRBD1. Per the germline V gene, CDR1 is MRHNA and CDR2 is SNTAGT. With 0 bases clipped from V and 8 bases from J, the junction kept 13 bases outside the gene matches. There are 17 residues in the CDR3. Here the CDR3 reads CASSDSSRGQGRGGYTF. CDR3 DNA: TGTGCCAGCAGTGACTCAAGCCGGGGACAGGGCCGCGGGGGCTACACCTTC.